These T cell receptor beta chains were read from a single sample in a study of graft-versus-host responses after intestinal transplantation. Their antigens remain unidentified. Here immunoSEQ multiplex PCR was the method, and the copy in TCRdb shows in-frame clones only, minus some. Here the sample spans over 80,000 clones, about nine tenths being singletons. The sample consisted of unstimulated CD4+ T cells sorted from spleen or lymph node cells, taken before transplant. The source is a human donor who was the organ donor for an intestinal transplant. Each CDR3 is given with its conserved first and last residue. A D gene is named only where the DNA matches it firmly. Rows give clone size only sometimes, using once, few, many, or a class for an expanded clone.

- | TRBJ1-3 | - | TRBV5-4 | TGTGCCAGCAGCGAGGGACAAAACTCTGGAAACACCATATATTTT | CASSEGQNSGNTIYF
- | TRBJ1-2 | few | TRBV18 | TGTGCCAGCTCACCCCGGACAGACAACTATGGCTACACCTTC | CASSPRTDNYGYTF
TRBD2 | TRBJ2-7 | - | TRBV7-2 | TGTGCCAGCAGCTTTGCGGGGGGGTTCTACGAGCAGTACTTC | CASSFAGGFYEQYF
- | TRBJ1-1 | - | TRBV4-1 | TGCGCCAGCAGCCAAGATAGGGGACTTTCTGGGGCTGAAGCTTTCTTT | CASSQDRGLSGAEAFF
- | TRBJ1-2 | - | TRBV19 | TGTGCCAGTAGTAGGCTTTTCGCGACATATGGCTACACCTTC | CASSRLFATYGYTF
TRBD1 | TRBJ1-1 | - | TRBV7-9 | TGTGCCAGCGGTTACGCCGGGACAGGGGCGTATAACACTGAAGCTTTCTTT | CASGYAGTGAYNTEAFF
TRBD1 | TRBJ2-5 | once | TRBV5-8 | TGTGCCAGCAGCTCGGGGCTAAGGGACAGACAAGAGACCCAGTACTTC | CASSSGLRDRQETQYF
TRBD2 | TRBJ2-7 | - | TRBV7-3 | TGTGCCAGCAGCGCACGGGGAGGGGTTCCCTACGAGCAGTACTTC | CASSARGGVPYEQYF
TRBD1 | TRBJ1-5 | - | TRBV19 | TGTGCCAGTAGTATAGGACCGGGACAGGGTTTATCAAGTCAGCCCCAGCATTTT | CASSIGPGQGLSSQPQHF
- | TRBJ1-2 | - | TRBV7-8 | TGTGCCAGCAGCTTTAACAGTGGAGGCTACACCTTC | CASSFNSGGYTF
TRBD1 | TRBJ1-1 | - | TRBV18 | TGTGCCAGCTCACCACCCACAGGGGCGAACACTGAAGCTTTCTTT | CASSPPTGANTEAFF
- | TRBJ2-5 | - | TRBV5-1 | TGCGCCAGCAGCTTGTCAGGGTGGGAAGAGACCCAGTACTTC | CASSLSGWEETQYF
TRBD2 | TRBJ2-3 | - | TRBV5-1 | TGCGCCAGCAGCTTAACTCGACTAGCGGGGGCCCGCACAGATACGCAGTATTTT | CASSLTRLAGARTDTQYF
TRBD2 | TRBJ2-7 | once | TRBV4-1 | TGCGCCAGCAGCCAGGACCCTAAGCGGGGGGACTCCTACGAGCAGTACTTC | CASSQDPKRGDSYEQYF
TRBD2 | TRBJ2-2 | - | TRBV4-2 | TGTGCCAGCAGCCACGGACTAGCGGGGGGGTGGACCGGGGAGCTGTTTTTT | CASSHGLAGGWTGELFF
- | TRBJ1-6 | - | TRBV28 | TGTGCCAGCAGTTTTGCGGGACTTAATTCACCCCTCCACTTT | CASSFAGLNSPLHF
- | TRBJ2-3 | - | TRBV15 | TGTGCCACCAGCAGAGATGCCGGGGCAGATACGCAGTATTTT | CATSRDAGADTQYF
TRBD1 | TRBJ2-7 | - | TRBV6-5 | TGTGCCAGCAGCACCCGGGACAGGTCGCGCGAGCAGTACTTC | CASSTRDRSREQYF
- | TRBJ2-7 | - | TRBV18 | TGTGCCAGCTCAAGGACCGGGGATGGGCGGTACGAGCAGTACTTC | CASSRTGDGRYEQYF
- | TRBJ1-1 | - | TRBV7-9 | TGTGCCAGCAGCAAATGGACAGCGAACACTGAAGCTTTCTTT | CASSKWTANTEAFF
- | TRBJ2-1 | - | TRBV4-3 | TGCGCCAGCAGCGGAGGACTACCCCGCTACAATGAGCAGTTCTTC | CASSGGLPRYNEQFF
TRBD1 | TRBJ2-7 | - | TRBV4-1 | TGCGCCAGCAGCCATGAGACAGGGCCTCACTACGAGCAGTACTTC | CASSHETGPHYEQYF
- | TRBJ2-3 | - | TRBV10-3 | TGTGCCATCAGTGATCGCGGATCCACAGATACGCAGTATTTT | CAISDRGSTDTQYF
- | TRBJ2-7 | - | TRBV2 | TGTGCCAGCAGTGAAGGGGGCCGACGGATAGCCTACGAGCAGTACTTC | CASSEGGRRIAYEQYF
TRBD1 | TRBJ2-7 | - | TRBV10-3 | TGTGCCATCAGTGAGGGACAGGGGGTCTCCTACGAGCAGTACTTC | CAISEGQGVSYEQYF
- | TRBJ1-1 | - | TRBV7-3 | TGTGCCAGCAGCTTAGAGCCGAACACTGAAGCTTTCTTT | CASSLEPNTEAFF
TRBD2 | TRBJ2-3 | - | TRBV6-5 | TGTGCCAGCACCACCGGGGGGGGGCCCCCAGATACGCAGTATTTT | CASTTGGGPPDTQYF
- | TRBJ2-3 | - | TRBV9 | TGTGCCAGCAGCGCGACAGATACGCAGTATTTT | CASSATDTQYF
- | TRBJ2-2 | - | TRBV7-3 | TGTGCCACCCGGAGATCGAACACCGGGGAGCTGTTTTTT | CATRRSNTGELFF
TRBD2 | TRBJ2-2 | few | TRBV25-1 | TGTGCCAGCAGTGGTACTAGCGGGGGCGTTACCGGGGGGGAGCTGTTTTTT | CASSGTSGGVTGGELFF
- | TRBJ1-1 | - | TRBV2 | TGTGCCACCCGGACAGCCGGCACTGAAGCTTTCTTT | CATRTAGTEAFF
- | TRBJ2-3 | - | TRBV7-2 | TGTGCCAGCACCATCTACGAGGACACAGATACGCAGTATTTT | CASTIYEDTDTQYF
- | TRBJ1-1 | - | TRBV18 | TGTGCCAGCTCACCGAAGAGAAAAACTGAAGCTTTCTTT | CASSPKRKTEAFF
TRBD1 | TRBJ2-7 | - | TRBV6-1 | TGTGCCAGCAGTGATGAGGACAGGGGTTTTGACGAGCAGTACTTC | CASSDEDRGFDEQYF
- | TRBJ1-2 | few | TRBV7-9 | TGTGCCAGCAGCGATGAGACAGCCTATGGCTACACCTTC | CASSDETAYGYTF
TRBD2 | TRBJ2-1 | - | TRBV4-2 | TGTGCCAGCAGCCCCTCCCGGGGGGTGGAGCAGTTCTTC | CASSPSRGVEQFF
- | TRBJ1-1 | - | TRBV6-5 | TGTGCCAGCTACAGGGCCTCTGAAGCTTTCTTT | CASYRASEAFF
- | TRBJ2-5 | - | TRBV18 | TGTGCCAGCTCACCCCTCACAAGGTCAGGGGCGGAGACCCAGTACTTC | CASSPLTRSGAETQYF
- | TRBJ2-3 | - | TRBV7-2 | TGTGCCAGCAGCCCCTTTACAGATACGCAGTATTTT | CASSPFTDTQYF
- | TRBJ1-3 | - | TRBV4-2 | TGTGCCAGCAGCCAAGATAGGTGGCTAGGTGGAAACACCATATATTTT | CASSQDRWLGGNTIYF
- | TRBJ2-1 | few | TRBV7-6 | TGTGCCAGCAGCTTAGGAGGTCCGAATGAGCAGTTCTTC | CASSLGGPNEQFF
- | TRBJ1-5 | - | TRBV7-3 | TGCGCCAGCAGCCCCCAGGGAAATCAGCCCCAGCATTTT | CASSPQGNQPQHF
TRBD1 | TRBJ2-2 | - | TRBV7-2 | TGTGCCAGCAGCTTAGTAGGGACAGGGCCCTCCGGGGAGCTGTTTTTT | CASSLVGTGPSGELFF
- | TRBJ2-2 | - | TRBV18 | TGTGCCAGCTCACCATATGTGACAGGGAACACCGGGGAGCTGTTTTTT | CASSPYVTGNTGELFF
- | TRBJ1-2 | - | TRBV5-1 | TGCGCCAGCAGCTTGGGGGGGCCCGATAACTATGGCTACACCTTC | CASSLGGPDNYGYTF
TRBD1 | TRBJ1-5 | - | TRBV5-7 | TGTGCCAGCAGCCCAGGACAGGTCAATCAGCCCCAGCATTTT | CASSPGQVNQPQHF
TRBD1 | TRBJ1-1 | - | TRBV4-2 | TGTGCCAGCAGCCAAGCGGACAGGCAGAACACTGAAGCTTTCTTT | CASSQADRQNTEAFF
- | TRBJ1-1 | - | TRBV30 | TGTGCCTGGAGTCCTCTCCCAGCCGCCACGCAGGTTGGTCGGGCTTTCTTT | CAWSPLPAATQVGRAFF
- | TRBJ1-1 | - | TRBV6-1 | TGTGCCAGCAGATATTACGGGGGGAACACTGAAGCTTTCTTT | CASRYYGGNTEAFF
- | TRBJ1-2 | - | TRBV2 | TGTGCCAGCAGTGTGTGGGCAGGGCCCTATGGCTACACCTTC | CASSVWAGPYGYTF
TRBD2 | TRBJ2-1 | - | TRBV5-1 | TGCGCCAGCAGCAAACAGGGGACTAGCGACGATGAGCAGTTCTTC | CASSKQGTSDDEQFF
TRBD1 | TRBJ2-7 | - | TRBV4-2 | TGTGCCAGCAGCCAAACCGGGACAGGGCCCAACGAGCAGTACTTC | CASSQTGTGPNEQYF
TRBD1 | TRBJ2-7 | - | TRBV9 | TGTGCCAGCAGCTTATTCTCCAGGGGGCAGAACGAGCAGTACTTC | CASSLFSRGQNEQYF
- | TRBJ1-2 | - | TRBV27 | TGTGCCAGCAGCTATTCCGGGACAATGGGTGGCTACACCTTC | CASSYSGTMGGYTF
- | TRBJ2-2 | - | TRBV5-5 | TGTGCCAGCAGCCGGGAGCTGACGCAAGCGAACACCGGGGAGCTGTTTTTT | CASSRELTQANTGELFF